This TCR beta chain emerged from a study of PD-1 blockade in classical Hodgkin lymphoma. Whole-study results and caveats: The baseline diversity of complete responders showed similarity to that of newly diagnosed patients. Undefined causes, possibly disease activity or prior therapy, underlie the repertoire differences. Relative to healthy donors, newly diagnosed patients reportedly had lower baseline TCR diversity, which was reported as lower still in relapsed/refractory patients.

On this clone: The antigen remains undetermined.

Relapse after autologous stem cell transplantation occurred in every patient, and brentuximab vedotin exposure varied. Trimming took 8 bases from V and 0 from J, leaving 8 bases between them. Germline lookup yields CDR1 ENHRY and CDR2 SYGVKD. The CDR3 has 13 residues. The repertoire was sequenced with immunoSEQ multiplex PCR; TCRdb's copy has only in-frame clones and lacks some. The data hold 15,000 to 20,000 clones, with more than 60% observed a single time. This receptor was obtained from a human donor with classical Hodgkin lymphoma. V gene TRBV10-3 combines with J gene TRBJ1-3; no reliable D call. The sequenced sample was peripheral blood mononuclear cells (PBMCs), obtained at baseline. CDR3 in amino acids: CAIGHNSGNTIYF. DNA for the CDR3: TGTGCCATCGGCCACAACTCTGGAAACACCATATATTTT.